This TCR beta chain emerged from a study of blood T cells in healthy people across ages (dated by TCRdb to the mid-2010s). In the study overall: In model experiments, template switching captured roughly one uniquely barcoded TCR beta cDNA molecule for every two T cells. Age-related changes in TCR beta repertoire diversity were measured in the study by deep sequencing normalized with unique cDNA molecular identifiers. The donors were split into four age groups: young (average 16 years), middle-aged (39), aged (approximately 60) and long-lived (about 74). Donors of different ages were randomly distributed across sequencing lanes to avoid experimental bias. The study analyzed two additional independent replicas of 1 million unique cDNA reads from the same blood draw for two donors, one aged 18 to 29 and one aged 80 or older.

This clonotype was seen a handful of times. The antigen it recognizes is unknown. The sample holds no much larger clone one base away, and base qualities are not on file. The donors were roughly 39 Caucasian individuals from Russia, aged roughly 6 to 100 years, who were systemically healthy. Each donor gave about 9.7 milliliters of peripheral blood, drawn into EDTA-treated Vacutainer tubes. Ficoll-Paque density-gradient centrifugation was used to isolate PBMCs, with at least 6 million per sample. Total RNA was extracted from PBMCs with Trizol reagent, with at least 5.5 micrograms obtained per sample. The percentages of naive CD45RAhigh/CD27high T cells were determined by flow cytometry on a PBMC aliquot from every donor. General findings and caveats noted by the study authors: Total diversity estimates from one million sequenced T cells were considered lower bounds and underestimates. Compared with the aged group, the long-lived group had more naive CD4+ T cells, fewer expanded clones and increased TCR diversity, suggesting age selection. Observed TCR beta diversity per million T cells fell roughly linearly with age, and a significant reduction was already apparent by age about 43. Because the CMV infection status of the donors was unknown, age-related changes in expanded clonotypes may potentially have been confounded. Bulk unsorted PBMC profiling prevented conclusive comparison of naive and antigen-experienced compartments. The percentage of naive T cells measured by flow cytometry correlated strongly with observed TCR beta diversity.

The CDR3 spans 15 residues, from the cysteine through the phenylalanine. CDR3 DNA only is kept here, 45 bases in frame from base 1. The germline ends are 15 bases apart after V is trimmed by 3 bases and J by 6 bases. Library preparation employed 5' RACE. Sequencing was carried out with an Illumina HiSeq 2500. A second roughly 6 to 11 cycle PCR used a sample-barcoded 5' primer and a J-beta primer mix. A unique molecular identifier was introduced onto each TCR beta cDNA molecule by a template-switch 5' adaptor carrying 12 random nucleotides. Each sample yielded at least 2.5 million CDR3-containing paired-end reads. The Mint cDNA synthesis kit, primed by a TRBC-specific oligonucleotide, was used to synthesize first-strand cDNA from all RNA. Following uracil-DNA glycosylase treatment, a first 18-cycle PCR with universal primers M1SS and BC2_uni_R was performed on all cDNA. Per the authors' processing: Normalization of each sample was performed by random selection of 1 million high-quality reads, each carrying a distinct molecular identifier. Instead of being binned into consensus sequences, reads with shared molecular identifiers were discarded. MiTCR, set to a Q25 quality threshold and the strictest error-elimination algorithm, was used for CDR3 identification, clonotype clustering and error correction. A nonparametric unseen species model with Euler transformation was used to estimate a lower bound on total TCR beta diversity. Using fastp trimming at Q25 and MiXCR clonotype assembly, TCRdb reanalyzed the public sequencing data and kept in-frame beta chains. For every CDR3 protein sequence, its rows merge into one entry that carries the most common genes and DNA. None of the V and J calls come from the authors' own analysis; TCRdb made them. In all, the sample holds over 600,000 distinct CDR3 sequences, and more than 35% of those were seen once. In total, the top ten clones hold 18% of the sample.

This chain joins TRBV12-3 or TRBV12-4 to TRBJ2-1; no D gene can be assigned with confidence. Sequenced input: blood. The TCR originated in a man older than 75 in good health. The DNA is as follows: TGTGCCAGCAGTTTCAGGACCAGCTGGGCCAATGAGCAGTTCTTC. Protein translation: CASSFRTSWANEQFF.